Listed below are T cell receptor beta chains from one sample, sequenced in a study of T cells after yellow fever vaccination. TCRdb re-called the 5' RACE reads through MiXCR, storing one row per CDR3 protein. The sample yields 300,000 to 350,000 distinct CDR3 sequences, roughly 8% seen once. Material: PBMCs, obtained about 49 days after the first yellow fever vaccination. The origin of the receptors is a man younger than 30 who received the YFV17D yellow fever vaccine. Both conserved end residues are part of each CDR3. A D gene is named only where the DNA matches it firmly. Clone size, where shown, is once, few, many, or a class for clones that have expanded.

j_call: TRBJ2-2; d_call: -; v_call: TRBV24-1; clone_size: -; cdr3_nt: TGTGCCACCACGGCCCCGGACACCGGGGAGCTGTTTTTT; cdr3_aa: CATTAPDTGELFF
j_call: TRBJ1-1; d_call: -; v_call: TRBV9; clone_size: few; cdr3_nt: TGTGCCAGCGGCCCGGGACGGTTGAACACTGAAGCTTTCTTT; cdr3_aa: CASGPGRLNTEAFF
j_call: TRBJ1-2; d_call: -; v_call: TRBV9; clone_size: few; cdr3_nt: TGTGCCAGCAGCGGCTGGGGGAGGAACTATGGCTACACCTTC; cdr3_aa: CASSGWGRNYGYTF
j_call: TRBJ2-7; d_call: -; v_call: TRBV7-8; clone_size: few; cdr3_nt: TGTGCCAGCAGCTTAGAGGGGGGCGAGCAGTACTTC; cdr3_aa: CASSLEGGEQYF
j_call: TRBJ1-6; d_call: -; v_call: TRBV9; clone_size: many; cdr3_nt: TGTGCCAGCACTATTACAGGGTCTACACCCCTCCACTTT; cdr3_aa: CASTITGSTPLHF
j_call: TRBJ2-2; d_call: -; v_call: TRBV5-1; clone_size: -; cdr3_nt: TGCGCCAGCAGCTTAACCGGGACATCGAACACCGGGGAGCTGTTTTTT; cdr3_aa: CASSLTGTSNTGELFF
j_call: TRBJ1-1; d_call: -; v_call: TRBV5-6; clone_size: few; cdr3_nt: TGTGCCAGCAGCGACATAGGGGTCGCTGAAGCTTTCTTT; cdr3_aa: CASSDIGVAEAFF
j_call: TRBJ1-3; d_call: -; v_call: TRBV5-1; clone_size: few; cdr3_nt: TGCGCCAGCAGCTCGACTCCGGACTGGAGCTCTGGAAACACCATATATTTT; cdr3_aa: CASSSTPDWSSGNTIYF
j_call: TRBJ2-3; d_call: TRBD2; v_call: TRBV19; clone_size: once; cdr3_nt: TGTGCCACCCTAGGGCAGGGAGGGACAGATACGCAGTATTTT; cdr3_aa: CATLGQGGTDTQYF
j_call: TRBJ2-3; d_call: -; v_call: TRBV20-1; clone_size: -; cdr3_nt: TGCAGTGCCACTGCTGCGGGGAGCACAGATACGCAGTATTTT; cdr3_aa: CSATAAGSTDTQYF
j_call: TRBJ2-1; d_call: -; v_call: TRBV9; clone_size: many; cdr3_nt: TGTGCCAGCAGCGTAGTCGGATCCTACAATGAGCAGTTCTTC; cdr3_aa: CASSVVGSYNEQFF
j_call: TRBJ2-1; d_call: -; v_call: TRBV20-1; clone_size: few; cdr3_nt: TGCAGTGCTAGGGACGGGGGGCACAATGAGCAGTTCTTC; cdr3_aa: CSARDGGHNEQFF
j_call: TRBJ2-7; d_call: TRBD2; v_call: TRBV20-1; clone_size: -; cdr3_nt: TGCAGTGCTAGGAACGAAGCGGGGGGCCTAAGCTCCTACGAGCAGTACTTC; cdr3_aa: CSARNEAGGLSSYEQYF
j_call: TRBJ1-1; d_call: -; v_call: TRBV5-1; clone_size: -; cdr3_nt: TGCGCCAGCAGCTGGGCGGCGGGTAGCACTGAAGCTTTCTTT; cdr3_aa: CASSWAAGSTEAFF
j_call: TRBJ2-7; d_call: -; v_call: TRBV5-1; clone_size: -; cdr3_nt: TGCGCCAGCAGGGAGGCAGGCAGGAACGAGCAGTACTTC; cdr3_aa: CASREAGRNEQYF
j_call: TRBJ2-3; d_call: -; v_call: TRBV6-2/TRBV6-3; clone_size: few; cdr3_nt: TGTGCCAGCAGCCTACGACAGCCTGCCTCGTCAGATACGCAGTATTTT; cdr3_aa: CASSLRQPASSDTQYF
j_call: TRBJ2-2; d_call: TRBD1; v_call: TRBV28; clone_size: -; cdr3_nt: TGTGCCACCTTGACAGGGGGAGACACCGGGGAGCTGTTTTTT; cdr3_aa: CATLTGGDTGELFF
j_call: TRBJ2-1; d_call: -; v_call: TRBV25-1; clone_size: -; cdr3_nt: TGTGCCAGCAGTGGATTGGGCGGAAACTCCTACAATGAGCAGTTCTTC; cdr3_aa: CASSGLGGNSYNEQFF
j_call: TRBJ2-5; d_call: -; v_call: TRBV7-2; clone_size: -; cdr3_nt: TGCTACTCGGGGACCCAGTACTTC; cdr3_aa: CYSGTQYF
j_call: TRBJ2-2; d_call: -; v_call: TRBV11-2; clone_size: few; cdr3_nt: TGTGCCAGCAGCTTAGCACAGGGATCGGCCGGGGAGCTGTTTTTT; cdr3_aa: CASSLAQGSAGELFF
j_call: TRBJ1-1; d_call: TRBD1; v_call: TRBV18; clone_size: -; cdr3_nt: TGTGCCAGCTCAGACCGACCTACAGGGGCCACTGAAGCTTTCTTT; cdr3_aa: CASSDRPTGATEAFF
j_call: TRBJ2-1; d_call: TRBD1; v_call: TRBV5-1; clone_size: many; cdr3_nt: TGCGCCAGCAGCCATGGGACAGGGATGAATGAGCAGTTCTTC; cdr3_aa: CASSHGTGMNEQFF
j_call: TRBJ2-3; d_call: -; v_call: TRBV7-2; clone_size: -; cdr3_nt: TGTGCCAGCAGCCCCCCCAGGGGGGGGCCGGACACAGATACGCAGTATTTT; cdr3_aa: CASSPPRGGPDTDTQYF
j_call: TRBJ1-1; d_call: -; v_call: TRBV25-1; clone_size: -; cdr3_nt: TGTGCCAGCAGTCTAGGCGGGCAGGGGAAGGCTGAAGCTTTCTTT; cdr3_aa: CASSLGGQGKAEAFF
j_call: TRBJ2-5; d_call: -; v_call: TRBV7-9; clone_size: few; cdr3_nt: TGTGCCAGCAGCATTTTCCCCTCTAGCGCTGAGACCCAGTACTTC; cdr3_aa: CASSIFPSSAETQYF
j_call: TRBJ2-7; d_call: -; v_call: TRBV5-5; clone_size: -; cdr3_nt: TGTGCCATCAGCCCCGGGGTCCTCTCCTACGAGCAGTACTTC; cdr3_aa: CAISPGVLSYEQYF
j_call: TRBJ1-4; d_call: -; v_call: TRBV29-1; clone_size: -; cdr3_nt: TGCAGCGTTGATATCCGCCAGGGGAGGGAAAAACTGTTTTTT; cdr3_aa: CSVDIRQGREKLFF
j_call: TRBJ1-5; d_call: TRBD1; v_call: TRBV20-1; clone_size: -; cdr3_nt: TGCAGTGCTAGTGAGGACAGGGGACATCAGCCCCAGCATTTT; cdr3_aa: CSASEDRGHQPQHF
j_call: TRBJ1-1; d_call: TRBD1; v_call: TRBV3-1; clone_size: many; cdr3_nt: TGTGCCAGCAGCCAAGAGGGACAGTTGAACACTGAAGCTTTCTTT; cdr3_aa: CASSQEGQLNTEAFF
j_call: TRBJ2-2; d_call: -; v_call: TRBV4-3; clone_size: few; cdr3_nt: TGCGCCAGCAGCCAAGGGGTAGACCCTCCTAGGGAGCTGTTTTTT; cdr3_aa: CASSQGVDPPRELFF
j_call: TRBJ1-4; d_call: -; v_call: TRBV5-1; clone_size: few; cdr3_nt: TGCGCCAGCAGCTTGGTAGGAGGCGAAAAACTGTTTTTT; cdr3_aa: CASSLVGGEKLFF
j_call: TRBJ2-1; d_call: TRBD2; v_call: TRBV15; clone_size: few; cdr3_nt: TGTGCCACCAGCAGAGTTGGGACTAGCGGGGGGGAGGCGTTCTTC; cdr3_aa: CATSRVGTSGGEAFF
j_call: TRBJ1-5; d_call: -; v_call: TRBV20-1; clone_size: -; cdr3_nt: TGCAGTGCTAGAGATCTAAAGGGGAGCGGGCCCCAGCATTTT; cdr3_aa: CSARDLKGSGPQHF
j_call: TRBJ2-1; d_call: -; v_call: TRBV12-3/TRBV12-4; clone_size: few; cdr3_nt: TGTGCCAGCAGTTCCCGCGGGGCGGGTGGGACCTCCTACAATGAGCAGTTCTTC; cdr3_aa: CASSSRGAGGTSYNEQFF
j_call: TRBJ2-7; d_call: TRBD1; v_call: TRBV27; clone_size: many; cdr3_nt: TGTGCCAGCAGTCCACGGACAGGGGGCTTCGAGCAGTACTTC; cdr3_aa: CASSPRTGGFEQYF
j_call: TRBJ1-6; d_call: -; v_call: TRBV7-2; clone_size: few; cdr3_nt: TGTGCCAGCAGCTACCGGGACCGAGTCCACCTCCACTTT; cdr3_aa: CASSYRDRVHLHF
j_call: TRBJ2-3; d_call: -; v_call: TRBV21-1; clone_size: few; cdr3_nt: TGTGCCAGCCCAGCTATAGAGTTCCACACAGATACGCAGTATTTT; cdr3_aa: CASPAIEFHTDTQYF
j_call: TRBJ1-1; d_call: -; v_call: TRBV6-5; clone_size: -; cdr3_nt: TGTGCCAGCAGTTATGGGACTTCAGGGAGCACTGAAGCTTTCTTT; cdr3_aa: CASSYGTSGSTEAFF
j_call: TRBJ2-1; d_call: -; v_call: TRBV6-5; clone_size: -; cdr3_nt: TGTGCCAGCAGTTACGGGTTCGATGAGCAGTTCTTC; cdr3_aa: CASSYGFDEQFF
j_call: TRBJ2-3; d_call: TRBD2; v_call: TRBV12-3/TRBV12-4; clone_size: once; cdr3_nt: TGTGCCAACACCGTAGCGGGACGCACAGATACGCAGTATTTT; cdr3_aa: CANTVAGRTDTQYF
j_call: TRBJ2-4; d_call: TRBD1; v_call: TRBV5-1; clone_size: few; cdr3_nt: TGCGCCAGCAGCGTAGGACAGGGACCGGGGAAAAACATTCAGTACTTC; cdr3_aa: CASSVGQGPGKNIQYF
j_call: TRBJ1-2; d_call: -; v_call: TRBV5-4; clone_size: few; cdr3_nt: TGTGCCAGCAGCTTGTTATCGGACAGTTATGGCTACACCTTC; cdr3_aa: CASSLLSDSYGYTF
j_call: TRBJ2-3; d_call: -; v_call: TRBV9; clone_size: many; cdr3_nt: TGTGCCAGCAGCGTAGAAGACTACCCGACAGATACGCAGTATTTT; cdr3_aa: CASSVEDYPTDTQYF
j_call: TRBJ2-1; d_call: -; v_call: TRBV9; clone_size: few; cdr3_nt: TGTGCCAGCAGTGGAGGGAATAACCTCTACAATGAGCAGTTCTTC; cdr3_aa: CASSGGNNLYNEQFF
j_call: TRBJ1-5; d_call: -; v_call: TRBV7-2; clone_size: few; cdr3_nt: TGTGCCAGCAGCCTGTACGGTGGGCAGCCCCAGCATTTT; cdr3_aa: CASSLYGGQPQHF
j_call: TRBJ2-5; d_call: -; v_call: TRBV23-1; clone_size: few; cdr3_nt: TGCGCCAGCGTCCGGGAAGAAGAGACCCAGTACTTC; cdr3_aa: CASVREEETQYF
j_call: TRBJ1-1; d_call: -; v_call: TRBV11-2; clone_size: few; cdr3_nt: TGTGCCAGCAGGCCGAGTTGGGGGCCGAACACTGAAGCTTTCTTT; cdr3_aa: CASRPSWGPNTEAFF
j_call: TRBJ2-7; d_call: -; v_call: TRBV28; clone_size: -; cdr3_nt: TGTGCCAGCAGTTTTAGGACGACCTACGAGCAGTACTTC; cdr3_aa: CASSFRTTYEQYF